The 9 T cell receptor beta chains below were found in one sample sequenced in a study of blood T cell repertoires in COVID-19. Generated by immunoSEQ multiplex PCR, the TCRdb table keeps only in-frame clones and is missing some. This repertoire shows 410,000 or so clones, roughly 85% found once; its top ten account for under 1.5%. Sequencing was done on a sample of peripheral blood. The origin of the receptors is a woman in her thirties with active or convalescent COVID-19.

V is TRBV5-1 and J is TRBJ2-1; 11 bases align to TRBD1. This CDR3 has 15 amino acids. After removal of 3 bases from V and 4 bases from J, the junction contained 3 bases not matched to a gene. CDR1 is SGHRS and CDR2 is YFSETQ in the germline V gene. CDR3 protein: CASSSGQGGYNEQFF. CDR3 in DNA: TGCGCCAGCAGCTCGGGACAGGGGGGTTACAATGAGCAGTTCTTC.

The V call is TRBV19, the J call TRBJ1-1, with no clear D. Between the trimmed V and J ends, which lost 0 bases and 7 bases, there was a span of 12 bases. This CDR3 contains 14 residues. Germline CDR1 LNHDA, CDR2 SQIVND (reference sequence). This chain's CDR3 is CASSIDTFGIEAFF. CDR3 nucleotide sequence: TGTGCCAGTAGTATAGATACGTTCGGGATTGAAGCTTTCTTT.

CDR3 loop: CASSLVHALAGGPDYEQYF. In DNA form, the CDR3 reads TGCGCCAGCAGCTTGGTCCACGCACTAGCGGGGGGCCCGGACTACGAGCAGTACTTC. The chain employs TRBV5-1 and TRBJ2-7; 12 bases are shared with TRBD2. With V trimmed by 0 bases and J by 3 bases, 13 bases remained unmatched. This CDR3 spans 19 amino acids. CDR1 is SGHRS and CDR2 is YFSETQ in the germline V gene.

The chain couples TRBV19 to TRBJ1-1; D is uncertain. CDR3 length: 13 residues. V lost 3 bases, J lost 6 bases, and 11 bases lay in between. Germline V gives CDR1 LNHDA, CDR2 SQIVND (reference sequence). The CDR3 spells CASSIMRTAEAFF. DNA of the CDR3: TGTGCCAGTAGTATTATGAGGACTGCTGAAGCTTTCTTT.

CDR3 nucleotide sequence: TGTGCCAGCAGTGAAGCTCATAGCAATCAGCCCCAGCATTTT. Its translation: CASSEAHSNQPQHF. V gene TRBV6-1 combines with J gene TRBJ1-5; D uncertain. Per germline, CDR1 MNHNS and CDR2 SASEGT. This CDR3 is built from 14 residues. Between the trimmed V and J ends, which lost 0 bases and 0 bases, there was a span of 3 bases.

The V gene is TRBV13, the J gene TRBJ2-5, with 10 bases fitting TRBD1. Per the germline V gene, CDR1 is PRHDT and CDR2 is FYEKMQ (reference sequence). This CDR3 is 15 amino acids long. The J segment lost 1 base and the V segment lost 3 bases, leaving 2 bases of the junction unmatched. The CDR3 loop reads CASSLRTGGQETQYF. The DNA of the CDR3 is TGTGCCAGCAGCTTGAGGACAGGGGGCCAAGAGACCCAGTACTTC.

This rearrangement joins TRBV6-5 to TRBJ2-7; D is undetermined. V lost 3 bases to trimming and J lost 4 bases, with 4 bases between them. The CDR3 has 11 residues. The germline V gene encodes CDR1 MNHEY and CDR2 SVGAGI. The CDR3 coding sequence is TGTGCCAGCAGTTATATATACGAGCAGTACTTC. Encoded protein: CASSYIYEQYF.

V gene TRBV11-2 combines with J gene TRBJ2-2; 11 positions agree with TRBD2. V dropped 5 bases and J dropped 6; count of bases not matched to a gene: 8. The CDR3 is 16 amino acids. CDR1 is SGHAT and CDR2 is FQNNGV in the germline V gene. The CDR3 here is CASSRSGGALAGELFF. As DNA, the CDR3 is TGTGCCAGCAGCCGTAGCGGGGGGGCTCTGGCCGGGGAGCTGTTTTTT. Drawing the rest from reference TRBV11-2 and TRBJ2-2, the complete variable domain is EAGVAQSPRYKIIEKRQSVAFWCNPISGHATLYWYQQILGQGPKLLIQFQNNGVVDDSQLPKDRFSAERLKGVDSTLKIQPAKLEDSAVYLCASSRSGGALAGELFFGEGSRLTVL.

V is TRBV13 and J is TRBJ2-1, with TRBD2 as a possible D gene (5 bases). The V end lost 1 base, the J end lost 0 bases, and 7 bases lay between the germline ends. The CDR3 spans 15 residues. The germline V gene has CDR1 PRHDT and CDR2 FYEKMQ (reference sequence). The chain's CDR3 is CASSLAGSSYNEQFF. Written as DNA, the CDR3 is TGTGCCAGCAGCTTAGCGGGAAGCTCCTACAATGAGCAGTTCTTC.